These 19 T cell receptor beta chains originate from one sample sequenced in a study of shared clonotypes between healthy human individuals. The method was immunoSEQ multiplex PCR; TCRdb's version includes in-frame clones alone and lacks a portion of them. The sample comprises 450,000 to 500,000 clones, about 72% of which are singletons, and about 12% rests with the top ten. Specimen: PBMCs. Receptors were obtained from a woman in her forties in good health. Some clones in this sample may be carry-over from other donors' samples.

Comments on this clone: One end of the junction is discordant with germline, which a read error may explain. Other DNA variants within this sample encode the same CDR3. The chain couples TRBV30 to TRBJ1-5; D call uncertain. CDR3 size: 15 residues. CDR1 and CDR2 (germline): GTSNPN, SVGIG (reference sequence). As DNA, the CDR3 is TGTGCCTGCTCTGAAGGCTCCGCAAGCAATCAGCCCCAACATTTT. Translating gives CACSEGSASNQPQHF.

This chain links TRBV28 with TRBJ2-5, with 9 bases identical to TRBD2. The CDR3 contains 16 residues. V dropped 7 bases and J dropped 5; count of bases not matched to a gene: 14. In germline, CDR1 is MDHEN, CDR2 SYDVKM. CDR3: CASTERGSGSRETQYF. CDR3 bases: TGTGCCAGCACCGAAAGGGGTAGCGGGAGTAGGGAGACCCAGTACTTC.

The chain links TRBV11-3 to TRBJ2-7, with D maybe TRBD2 (5 bases). This CDR3 is built from 15 residues. Germline values: CDR1 SGHNT, CDR2 YENEEA. With 0 bases removed from V and 0 bases from J, the gap between germline ends came to 9 bases. CDR3 coding DNA: TGTGCCAGCAGCTTAGACAGCGGACCCTCCTACGAGCAGTACTTC. Translating gives CASSLDSGPSYEQYF.

The CDR3 spells CASSVVTGAHGYTF. CDR3 nucleotides: TGTGCCAGCAGCGTAGTTACAGGGGCTCATGGCTACACCTTC. The V gene is TRBV9, the J gene TRBJ1-2; 7 bases are a match to TRBD1. CDR1 is SGDLS and CDR2 is YYNGEE in the germline V gene. The CDR3 is made up of 14 amino acids. Germline trimming cut 0 bases from V and 6 bases from J; bases unmatched to any gene: 5.

The CDR3 sequence is CASSFLGTGYTDTQYF. CDR3 nucleotide sequence: TGTGCCAGCAGCTTCTTAGGGACAGGCTACACAGATACGCAGTATTTT. V and J are TRBV7-9 and TRBJ2-3; 8 bases fit TRBD1. Trimming cost V 3 bases and J 2 bases; bases outside gene matches: 7. The CDR3 extends over 16 amino acids. Germline CDR1 reads SEHNR; CDR2 reads FQNEAQ (reference sequence).

The rearrangement links TRBV28 to TRBJ2-3; TRBD1 or TRBD2 may be the D gene (5 bases each). In germline, CDR1 is MDHEN, CDR2 SYDVKM. Between the trimmed V and J ends, which lost 4 bases and 2 bases, there was a span of 19 bases. This CDR3 is built from 17 residues. The CDR3 DNA is TGTGCCAGCAGTTCACACGGGACGCAGGACCTCACAGATACGCAGTATTTT. Protein: CASSSHGTQDLTDTQYF.

This clone was observed a handful of times. V usage is TRBV4-1 and J usage is TRBJ1-1, with a weak D call TRBD1 (5 bases). Between the trimmed V and J ends, which lost 2 bases and 3 bases, there was a span of 13 bases. The CDR3 covers 15 residues. Germline CDR1 is MGHRA and CDR2 is YSYEKL. DNA for the CDR3: TGCGCCAGCAGCCAATTAGTCCCGGGGGACACTGAAGCTTTCTTT. Protein product: CASSQLVPGDTEAFF.

This clone turned up a few times. The chain is built from TRBV10-3 and TRBJ1-1, with no clear D. This CDR3 spans 14 amino acids. The germline CDR1 and CDR2 sequences are ENHRY and SYGVKD. Trimming removed 4 bases from V and 4 bases from J, with 13 bases in between. Here the CDR3 DNA reads TGTGCCATCAGTGGAACCCTGGGAACCACTGAAGCTTTCTTT. It translates to CAISGTLGTTEAFF.

On this clone itself: Given a much more abundant clone one base away, this may be a read error. Other nucleotide sequences from this sample produce the same CDR3. V and J are TRBV30 and TRBJ2-7, with a weak D call TRBD1 (5 bases). This CDR3 region has 12 residues. CDR1 and CDR2 (germline): GTSNPN, SVGIG (reference sequence). Written as DNA, the CDR3 is TGTGCATGGACAACAGCTACCTACGAGCAGTACTTC. Its translation: CAWTTATYEQYF.

The chain is built from TRBV4-1 and TRBJ1-1; D is ambiguous. The germline V gene encodes CDR1 MGHRA and CDR2 YSYEKL. V lost 5 bases and J 1 base, leaving 14 bases between the germline ends. CDR3 length: 15 amino acids. For the CDR3, the DNA is TGCGCCAGCAGCTCCAACAGAATTTCGAACACTGAAGCTTTCTTT. Protein sequence: CASSSNRISNTEAFF.

The rearrangement joins TRBV7-3 to TRBJ2-2; the D is unclear. Trimming pared 2 bases from V and 7 bases from J, leaving 5 bases between. The CDR3 has 12 residues. Germline V gene sequence: CDR1 SGHTA, CDR2 FQGTGA. CDR3 residues: CASSLLGGELFF. The CDR3 DNA sequence: TGTGCCAGCAGCTTACTTGGCGGGGAGCTGTTTTTT. The full variable domain, completed using reference TRBV7-3 and TRBJ2-2, is GAGVSQTPSNKVTEKGKYVELRCDPISGHTALYWYRQSLGQGPEFLIYFQGTGAADDSGLPNDRFFAVRPEGSVSTLKIQRTERGDSAVYLCASSLLGGELFFGEGSRLTVL.

The rearrangement links TRBV28 to TRBJ2-2, with 12 bases that match TRBD2. Germline loops: CDR1 MDHEN, CDR2 SYDVKM. J gave up 5 bases and V 7 bases, and 8 bases lay outside the gene matches. The CDR3 runs 16 residues. For the CDR3, the DNA is TGTGCCAGCAAAAGGGTTCTAGCGGGAGGGACCGGGGAGCTGTTTTTT. It specifies CASKRVLAGGTGELFF. Filled out from reference TRBV28 and TRBJ2-2, the complete variable domain reads DVKVTQSSRYLVKRTGEKVFLECVQDMDHENMFWYRQDPGLGLRLIYFSYDVKMKEKGDIPEGYSVSREKKERFSLILESASTNQTSMYLCASKRVLAGGTGELFFGEGSRLTVL.

The genes are TRBV2 and TRBJ1-2, with D hard to call. Germline CDR1 reads SNHLY; CDR2 reads FYNNEI. The germline V and J ends were trimmed by 6 bases and 6 bases, with 17 bases remaining between them. CDR3 length equals 14 residues. Written as DNA, the CDR3 is TGTGCCAGCAGAAGTACATGGGTCACCCATGGCTACACCTTC. Protein sequence: CASRSTWVTHGYTF.

This clone was detected once. The J gene is TRBJ1-2, the V gene TRBV2, with 8 positions matching TRBD1. The CDR3 is made up of 15 amino acids. The germline CDR1 and CDR2 sequences are SNHLY and FYNNEI. Trimming took 3 bases from V and 0 from J; bases not matched to a gene: 3. CDR3 amino acids: CASSEFRGPNYGYTF. CDR3 nucleotide sequence: TGTGCCAGCAGTGAGTTCAGGGGGCCTAACTATGGCTACACCTTC. Full variable domain (missing parts from reference TRBV2 and TRBJ1-2): EPEVTQTPSHQVTQMGQEVILRCVPISNHLYFYWYRQILGQKVEFLVSFYNNEISEKSEIFDDQFSVERPDGSNFTLKIRSTKLEDSAMYFCASSEFRGPNYGYTFGSGTRLTVV.

The V gene is TRBV30, the J gene TRBJ2-1; 9 nucleotides line up with TRBD1. Germline trimming cut 8 bases from V and 4 bases from J; bases unmatched to any gene: 6. CDR3 length: 13 amino acids. Germline CDR1 reads GTSNPN; CDR2 reads SVGIG (reference sequence). The CDR3 spells CASTGGRYNEQFF. CDR3 bases: TGTGCCAGCACAGGGGGCCGATACAATGAGCAGTTCTTC.

The genes are TRBV6-1 and TRBJ2-2, with TRBD1 identical over 9 bases. Germline CDR1 is MNHNS and CDR2 is SASEGT. V trimming: 7 bases; J trimming: 4 bases; junction bases outside the gene matches: 7. The CDR3 contains 15 residues. CDR3 region: CASKVTGGVTGELFF. In DNA form, the CDR3 reads TGTGCCAGCAAGGTTACAGGGGGCGTCACCGGGGAGCTGTTTTTT.

This clone was counted a single time. This chain joins TRBV29-1 and TRBJ2-6; D may be TRBD1 (5 bases). V shed 0 bases and J shed 3 bases, with 9 bases lying between them. From germline, CDR1 is SQVTM and CDR2 ANQGSEA. The CDR3 consists of 15 residues. The CDR3 DNA follows: TGCAGCGTTGAAGATAGGGGTCGTGGGGCCAACGTCCTGACTTTC. It codes for CSVEDRGRGANVLTF. Full variable domain (remainder filled in from reference TRBV29-1 and TRBJ2-6): SAVISQKPSRDICQRGTSLTIQCQVDSQVTMMFWYRQQPGQSLTLIATANQGSEATYESGFVIDKFPISRPNLTFSTLTVSNMSPEDSSIYLCSVEDRGRGANVLTFGAGSRLTVL.

This chain uses TRBV7-6 with TRBJ2-1, with TRBD2 identical over 13 bases. CDR1 is SGHVS and CDR2 is FNYEAQ in the germline V gene. This CDR3 has 16 amino acids. Losses at the gene ends were 5 bases for V and 7 bases for J; bases not matched to a gene: 8. The DNA for the CDR3 is TGTGCCAGCAGCCGTTGGACTAGCGGGAGTTGGAATGAGCAGTTCTTC. Translation: CASSRWTSGSWNEQFF.

This rearrangement joins TRBV5-1 to TRBJ2-3; D unclear. The V end lost 4 bases, the J end lost 0 bases, and 6 bases lay between the germline ends. Per germline, CDR1 SGHRS and CDR2 YFSETQ. The CDR3 runs to 13 residues. CDR3 loop: CASSQTSTDTQYF. CDR3 in DNA: TGCGCCAGCAGCCAAACTAGCACAGATACGCAGTATTTT.